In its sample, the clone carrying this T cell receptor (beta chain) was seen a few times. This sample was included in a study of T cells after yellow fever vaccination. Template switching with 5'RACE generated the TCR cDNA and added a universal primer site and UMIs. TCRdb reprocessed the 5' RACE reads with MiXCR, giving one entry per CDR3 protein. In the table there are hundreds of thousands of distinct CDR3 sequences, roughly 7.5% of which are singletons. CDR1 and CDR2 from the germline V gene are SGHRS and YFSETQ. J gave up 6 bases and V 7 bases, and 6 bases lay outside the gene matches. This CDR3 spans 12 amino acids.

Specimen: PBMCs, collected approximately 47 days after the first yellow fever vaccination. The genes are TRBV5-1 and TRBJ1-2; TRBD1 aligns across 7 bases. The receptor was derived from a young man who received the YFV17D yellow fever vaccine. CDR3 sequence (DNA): TGCGCCAGCTCGACAGGGCTTCATGGCTACACCTTC. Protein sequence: CASSTGLHGYTF.